Each of the 6 T cell receptor beta chains below was sequenced from the same sample in a study of neurological immune-mediated disorders. TCRdb processed the 5' RACE reads anew with MiXCR; each CDR3 protein has one entry. The sample has about 74,000 distinct CDR3 sequences; 5.2% are singletons. The sequenced material came from PBMCs. These receptors came from a man aged 18-30 years with multiple sclerosis.

This chain uses TRBV11-3 with TRBJ2-7, with 13 bases fitting TRBD2. The V gene end was trimmed by 5 bases and the J gene end by 4 bases; junction bases not matched to a gene: 23. The CDR3 covers 21 residues. CDR1 SGHNT and CDR2 YENEEA come from the germline V gene. CDR3 loop: CASSTIPWTRTSGRLLYEQYF. The CDR3 coding sequence is TGTGCCAGCAGCACCATCCCCTGGACTCGGACTAGCGGGAGACTTCTTTACGAGCAGTACTTC.

This clonotype appeared many times. This sequence joins TRBV7-9 and TRBJ2-1; possible D gene TRBD2, 5 bases. The germline CDR1 and CDR2 sequences are SEHNR and FQNEAQ (reference sequence). The CDR3 runs to 14 residues. Deletions cut 5 bases from V and 4 bases from J, with 12 bases between. Here the CDR3 DNA reads TGTGCCAGCAGCCCTAGGACTGATTACAATGAGCAGTTCTTC. Translation: CASSPRTDYNEQFF.

This clonotype was counted at least ten times. This chain links TRBV18 with TRBJ2-7; the match to TRBD1 covers 10 bases. This CDR3 region has 14 residues. Per germline, CDR1 KGHSH and CDR2 LQKENI. V shed 6 bases and J 5 bases; nucleotides not matched to a gene: 7. The CDR3 loop reads CASSWGQGLDEQYF. The CDR3 DNA reads TGTGCCAGCTCCTGGGGACAGGGGCTTGACGAGCAGTACTTC.

Remarks on this clonotype: This clone may be a read error of a much larger clone one base away. J is TRBJ2-1 and V is TRBV7-3; unclear D gene. CDR1 SGHTA and CDR2 FQGTGA come from the germline V gene. The CDR3 extends over 14 amino acids. The V end lost 5 bases, the J end lost 2 bases, and 10 bases lay between the germline ends. The CDR3 loop is CASSLGKAYNEQFF. In DNA, the CDR3 is TGTGCCAGCAGCCTGGGAAAGGCCTACAATGAGCAGTTCTTC.

This clonotype has ten or more counts. The chain is built from TRBV20-1 and TRBJ1-2; no definite D call. Germline CDR1 and CDR2: DFQATT and SNEGSKA (reference sequence). CDR3 size: 13 residues. V lost 2 bases to trimming and J lost 4 bases, with 11 bases between them. CDR3 residues: CSARKSTTYGYTF. Written as DNA, the CDR3 is TGCAGTGCTAGAAAAAGCACGACCTATGGCTACACCTTC.

On this clonotype itself: A much larger clone is a single base away; this may be a read error. V and J are TRBV5-5 and TRBJ2-7; no reliable D call. The CDR3 extends over 9 amino acids. The V end lost 8 bases, the J end lost 7 bases, and 7 bases lay between the germline ends. Looked up from germline, CDR1 is SGHKS and CDR2 is YYEKEE (reference sequence). DNA of the CDR3: TGTGCCAGGCCAGAAGAGCAGTACTTC. Translated, it gives CARPEEQYF.